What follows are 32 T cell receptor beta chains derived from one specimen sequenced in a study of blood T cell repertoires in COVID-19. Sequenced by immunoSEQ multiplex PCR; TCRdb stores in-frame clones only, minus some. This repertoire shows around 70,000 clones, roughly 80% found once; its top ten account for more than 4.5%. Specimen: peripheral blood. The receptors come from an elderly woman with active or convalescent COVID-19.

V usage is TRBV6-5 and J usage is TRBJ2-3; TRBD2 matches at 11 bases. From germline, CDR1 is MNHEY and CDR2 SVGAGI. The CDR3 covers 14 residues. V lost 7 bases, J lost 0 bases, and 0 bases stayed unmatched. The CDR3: CASTSGGSTDTQYF. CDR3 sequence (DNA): TGTGCCAGCACTAGCGGGGGGAGCACAGATACGCAGTATTTT.

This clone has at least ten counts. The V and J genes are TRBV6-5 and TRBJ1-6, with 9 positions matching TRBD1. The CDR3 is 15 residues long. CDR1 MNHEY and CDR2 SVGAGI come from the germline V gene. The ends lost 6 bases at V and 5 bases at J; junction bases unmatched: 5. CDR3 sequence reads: CASSRGTGHNSPLHF. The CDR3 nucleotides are TGTGCCAGCAGCCGCGGGACAGGGCATAATTCACCCCTCCACTTT.

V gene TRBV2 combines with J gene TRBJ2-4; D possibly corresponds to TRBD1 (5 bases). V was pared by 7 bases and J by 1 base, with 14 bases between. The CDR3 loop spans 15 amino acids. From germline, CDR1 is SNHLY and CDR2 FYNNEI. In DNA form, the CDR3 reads TGTGCCAGCACAAGGTCAGGGTTGGCCAAAAACATTCAGTACTTC. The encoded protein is CASTRSGLAKNIQYF. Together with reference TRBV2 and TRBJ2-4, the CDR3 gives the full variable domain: EPEVTQTPSHQVTQMGQEVILRCVPISNHLYFYWYRQILGQKVEFLVSFYNNEISEKSEIFDDQFSVERPDGSNFTLKIRSTKLEDSAMYFCASTRSGLAKNIQYFGAGTRLSVL.

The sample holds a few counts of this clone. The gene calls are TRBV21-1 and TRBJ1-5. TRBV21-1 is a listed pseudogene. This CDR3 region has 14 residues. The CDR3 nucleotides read TGTGCCAGCAGCAAAGTTGGAGCCGGGCAGCCCCAGCATTTT. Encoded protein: CASSKVGAGQPQHF.

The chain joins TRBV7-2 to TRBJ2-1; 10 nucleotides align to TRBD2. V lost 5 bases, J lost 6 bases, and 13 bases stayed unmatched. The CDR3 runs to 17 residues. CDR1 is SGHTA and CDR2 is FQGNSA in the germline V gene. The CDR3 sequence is CASSPHVRTSGSNEQFF. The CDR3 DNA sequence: TGTGCCAGCAGCCCGCATGTCAGGACTAGCGGATCCAATGAGCAGTTCTTC.

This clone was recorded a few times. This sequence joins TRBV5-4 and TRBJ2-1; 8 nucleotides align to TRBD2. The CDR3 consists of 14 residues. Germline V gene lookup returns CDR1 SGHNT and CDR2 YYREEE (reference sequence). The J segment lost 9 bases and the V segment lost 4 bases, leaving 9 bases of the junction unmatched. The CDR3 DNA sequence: TGTGCCAGCAGCCACCAGAGCGGGAGCGGTGAGCAGTTCTTC. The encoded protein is CASSHQSGSGEQFF.

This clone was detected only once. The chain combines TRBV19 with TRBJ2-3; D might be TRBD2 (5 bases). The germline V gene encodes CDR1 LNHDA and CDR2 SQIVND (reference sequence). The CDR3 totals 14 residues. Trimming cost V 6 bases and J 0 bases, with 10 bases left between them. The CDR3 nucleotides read TGTGCCAGTAGACGTCCGGGGAGCACAGATACGCAGTATTTT. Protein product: CASRRPGSTDTQYF.

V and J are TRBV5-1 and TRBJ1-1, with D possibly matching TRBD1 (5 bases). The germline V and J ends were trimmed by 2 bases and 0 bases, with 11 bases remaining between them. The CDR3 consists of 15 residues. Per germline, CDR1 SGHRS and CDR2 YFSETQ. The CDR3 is CASSFDYRMNTEAFF. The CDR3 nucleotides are TGCGCCAGCAGCTTCGATTACAGGATGAACACTGAAGCTTTCTTT.

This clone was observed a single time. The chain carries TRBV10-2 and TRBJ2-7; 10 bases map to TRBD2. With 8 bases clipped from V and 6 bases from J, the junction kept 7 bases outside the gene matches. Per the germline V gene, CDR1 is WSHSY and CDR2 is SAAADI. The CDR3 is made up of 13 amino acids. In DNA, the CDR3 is TGCGCCAGCGGAAGCGGGGGGGGAACCGAGCAGTACTTC. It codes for CASGSGGGTEQYF.

The CDR3 loop reads CAISELQGVLRYGYTF. As DNA, the CDR3 is TGTGCCATCAGTGAATTACAGGGGGTGTTAAGATATGGCTACACCTTC. V usage is TRBV10-3 and J usage is TRBJ1-2; 8 bases line up with TRBD1. The CDR3 is 16 amino acids. The germline CDR1 and CDR2 sequences are ENHRY and SYGVKD. J was trimmed by 5 bases and V by 3 bases; bases with no gene match: 11.

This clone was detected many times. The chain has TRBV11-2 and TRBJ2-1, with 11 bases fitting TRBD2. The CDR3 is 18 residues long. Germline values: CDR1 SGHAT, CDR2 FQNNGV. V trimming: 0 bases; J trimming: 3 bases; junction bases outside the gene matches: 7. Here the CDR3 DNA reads TGTGCCAGCAGCTTAGAGGGGCTAGCGGGAGGTGTCTACAATGAGCAGTTCTTC. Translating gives CASSLEGLAGGVYNEQFF.

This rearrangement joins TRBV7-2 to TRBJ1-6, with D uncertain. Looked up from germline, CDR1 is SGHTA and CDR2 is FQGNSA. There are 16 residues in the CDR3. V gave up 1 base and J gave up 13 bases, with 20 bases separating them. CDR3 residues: CASSLVRTFSPTPLHF. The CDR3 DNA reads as TGTGCCAGCAGCTTAGTTCGGACTTTCTCCCCTACTCCCCTCCACTTT.

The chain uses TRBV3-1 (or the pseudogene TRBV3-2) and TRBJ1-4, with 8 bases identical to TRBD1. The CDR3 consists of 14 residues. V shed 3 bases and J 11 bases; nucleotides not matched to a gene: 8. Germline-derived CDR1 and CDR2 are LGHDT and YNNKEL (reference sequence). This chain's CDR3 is CASSQSTGAGKLFF. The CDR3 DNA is TGTGCCAGCAGCCAGTCGACAGGGGCAGGGAAACTGTTTTTT.

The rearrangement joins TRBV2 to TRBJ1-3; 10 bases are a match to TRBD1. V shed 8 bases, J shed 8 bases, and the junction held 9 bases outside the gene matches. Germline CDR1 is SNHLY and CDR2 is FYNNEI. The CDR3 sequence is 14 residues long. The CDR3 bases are TGTGCCAGCCTGACAGGGGGCTCTTCGGACACCATATATTTT. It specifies CASLTGGSSDTIYF. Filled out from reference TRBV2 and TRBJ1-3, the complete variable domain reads EPEVTQTPSHQVTQMGQEVILRCVPISNHLYFYWYRQILGQKVEFLVSFYNNEISEKSEIFDDQFSVERPDGSNFTLKIRSTKLEDSAMYFCASLTGGSSDTIYFGEGSWLTVV.

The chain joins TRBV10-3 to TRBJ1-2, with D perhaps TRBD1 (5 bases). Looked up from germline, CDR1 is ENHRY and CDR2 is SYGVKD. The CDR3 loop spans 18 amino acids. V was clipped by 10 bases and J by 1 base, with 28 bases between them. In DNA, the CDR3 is TGTGCCACCCGGGTTTTGTTCGGCAGGGAGGCCCTTAACTATGGCTACACCTTC. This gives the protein CATRVLFGREALNYGYTF.

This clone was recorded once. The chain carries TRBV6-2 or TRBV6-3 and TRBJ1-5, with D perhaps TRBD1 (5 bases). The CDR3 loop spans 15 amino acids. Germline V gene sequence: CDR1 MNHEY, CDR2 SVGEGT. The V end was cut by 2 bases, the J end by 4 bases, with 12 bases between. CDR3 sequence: CASSYISGFNQPQHF. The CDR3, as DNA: TGTGCCAGCAGTTACATTTCAGGGTTTAATCAGCCCCAGCATTTT.

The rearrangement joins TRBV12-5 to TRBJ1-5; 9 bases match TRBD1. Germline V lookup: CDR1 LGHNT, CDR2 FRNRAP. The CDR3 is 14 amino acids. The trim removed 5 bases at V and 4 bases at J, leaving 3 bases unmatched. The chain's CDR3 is CASGPDRGNQPQHF. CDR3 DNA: TGTGCTAGTGGTCCCGACAGGGGGAATCAGCCCCAGCATTTT. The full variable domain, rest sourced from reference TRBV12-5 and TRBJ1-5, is DARVTQTPRHKVTEMGQEVTMRCQPILGHNTVFWYRQTMMQGLELLAYFRNRAPLDDSGMPKDRFSAEMPDATLATLKIQPSEPRDSAVYFCASGPDRGNQPQHFGDGTRLSIL.

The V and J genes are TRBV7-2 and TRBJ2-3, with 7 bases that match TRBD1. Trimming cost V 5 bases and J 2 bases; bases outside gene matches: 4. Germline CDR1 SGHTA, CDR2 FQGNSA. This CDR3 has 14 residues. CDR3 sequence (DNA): TGTGCCAGCAGCCGCGGACAGGCCACAGATACGCAGTATTTT. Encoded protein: CASSRGQATDTQYF.

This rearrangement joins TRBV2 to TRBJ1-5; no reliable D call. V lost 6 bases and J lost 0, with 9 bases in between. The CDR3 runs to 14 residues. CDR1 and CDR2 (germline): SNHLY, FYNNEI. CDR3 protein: CASSKPGSNQPQHF. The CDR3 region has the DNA TGTGCCAGCAGCAAACCGGGTAGCAATCAGCCCCAGCATTTT.

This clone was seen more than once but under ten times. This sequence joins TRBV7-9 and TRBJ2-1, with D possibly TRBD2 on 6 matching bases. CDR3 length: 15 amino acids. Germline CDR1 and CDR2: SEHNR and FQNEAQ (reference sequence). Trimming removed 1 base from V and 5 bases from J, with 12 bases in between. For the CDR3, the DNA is TGTGCCAGCAGCTTAGTGCTGGCGGGGAACAATGAGCAGTTCTTC. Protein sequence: CASSLVLAGNNEQFF.

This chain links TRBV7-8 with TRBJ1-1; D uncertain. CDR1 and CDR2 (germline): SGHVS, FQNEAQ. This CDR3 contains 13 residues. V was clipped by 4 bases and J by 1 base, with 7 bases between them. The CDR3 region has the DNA TGTGCCAGCAGCTATACACCGAACACTGAAGCTTTCTTT. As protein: CASSYTPNTEAFF.

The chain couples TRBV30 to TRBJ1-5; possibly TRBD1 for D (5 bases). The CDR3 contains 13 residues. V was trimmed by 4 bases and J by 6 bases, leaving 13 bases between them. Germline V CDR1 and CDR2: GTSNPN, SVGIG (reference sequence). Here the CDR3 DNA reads TGTGCCTGGACCCGGGGGAACGGTCAGCCCCAGCATTTT. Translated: CAWTRGNGQPQHF.

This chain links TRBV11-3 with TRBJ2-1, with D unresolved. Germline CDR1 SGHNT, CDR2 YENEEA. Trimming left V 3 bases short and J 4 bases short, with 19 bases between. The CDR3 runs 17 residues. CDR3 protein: CASSLNTLQRAYNEQFF. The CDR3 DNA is TGTGCCAGCAGCTTGAACACATTACAGAGAGCTTACAATGAGCAGTTCTTC.

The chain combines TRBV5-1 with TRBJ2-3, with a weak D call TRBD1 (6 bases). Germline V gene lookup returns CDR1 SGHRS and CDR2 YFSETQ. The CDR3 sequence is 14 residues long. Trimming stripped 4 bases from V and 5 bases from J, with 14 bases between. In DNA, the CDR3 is TGCGCCAGCAGCATGACAGGTCCCGGAGATACGCAGTATTTT. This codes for CASSMTGPGDTQYF.

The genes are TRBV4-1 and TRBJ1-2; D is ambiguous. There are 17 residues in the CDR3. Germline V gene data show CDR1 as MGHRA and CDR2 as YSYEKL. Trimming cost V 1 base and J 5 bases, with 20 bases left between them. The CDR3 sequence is CASSQVTLDFPLYGYTF. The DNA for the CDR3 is TGCGCCAGCAGCCAAGTCACCTTGGACTTCCCCCTTTATGGCTACACCTTC.

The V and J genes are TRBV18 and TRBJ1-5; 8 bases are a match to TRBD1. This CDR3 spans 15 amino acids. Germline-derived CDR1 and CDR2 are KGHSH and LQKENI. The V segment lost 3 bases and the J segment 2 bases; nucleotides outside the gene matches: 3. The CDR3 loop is CASSPTGAGNQPQHF. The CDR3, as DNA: TGTGCCAGCTCACCGACAGGGGCGGGCAATCAGCCCCAGCATTTT.

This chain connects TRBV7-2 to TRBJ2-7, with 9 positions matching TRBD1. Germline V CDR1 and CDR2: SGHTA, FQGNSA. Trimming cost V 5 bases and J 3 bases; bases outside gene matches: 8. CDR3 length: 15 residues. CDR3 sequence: CASSSTGGGFYEQYF. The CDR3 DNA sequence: TGTGCCAGCAGCAGTACAGGGGGCGGCTTCTACGAGCAGTACTTC.

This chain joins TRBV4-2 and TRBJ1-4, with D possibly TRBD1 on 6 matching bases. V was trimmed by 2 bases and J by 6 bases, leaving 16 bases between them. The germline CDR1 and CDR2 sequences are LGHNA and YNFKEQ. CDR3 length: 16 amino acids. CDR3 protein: CASSQSPTTGYEKLFF. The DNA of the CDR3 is TGTGCCAGCAGCCAATCACCAACGACAGGCTATGAAAAACTGTTTTTT.

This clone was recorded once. CDR3 sequence reads: CASSLWGQALNYGYTF. In nucleotides, the CDR3 is TGTGCCAGCAGCCTCTGGGGACAGGCACTTAACTATGGCTACACCTTC. The chain has TRBV7-8 and TRBJ1-2; 8 nucleotides line up with TRBD1. V lost 5 bases, J lost 1 base, and 9 bases stayed unmatched. The CDR3 spans 16 residues. From germline, CDR1 is SGHVS and CDR2 FQNEAQ.

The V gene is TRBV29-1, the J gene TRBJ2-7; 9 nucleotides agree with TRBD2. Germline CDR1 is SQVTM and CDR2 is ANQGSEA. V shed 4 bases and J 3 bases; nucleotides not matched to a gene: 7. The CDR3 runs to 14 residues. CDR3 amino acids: CSVVASGNVYEQYF. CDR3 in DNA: TGCAGCGTTGTGGCTAGCGGGAATGTCTACGAGCAGTACTTC.

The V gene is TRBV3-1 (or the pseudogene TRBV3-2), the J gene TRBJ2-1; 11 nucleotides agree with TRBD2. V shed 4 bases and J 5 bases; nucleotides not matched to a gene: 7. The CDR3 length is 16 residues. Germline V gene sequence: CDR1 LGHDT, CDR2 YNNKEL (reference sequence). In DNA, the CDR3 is TGTGCCAGCAGCCCTACGCTAGCGGGGGGAAACAATGAGCAGTTCTTC. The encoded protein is CASSPTLAGGNNEQFF.

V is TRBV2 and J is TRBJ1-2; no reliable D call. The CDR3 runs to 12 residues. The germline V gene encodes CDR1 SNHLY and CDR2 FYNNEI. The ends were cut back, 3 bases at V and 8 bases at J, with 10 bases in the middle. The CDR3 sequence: CASSDEVEGYTF. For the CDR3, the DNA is TGTGCCAGCAGTGACGAGGTGGAGGGCTACACCTTC.